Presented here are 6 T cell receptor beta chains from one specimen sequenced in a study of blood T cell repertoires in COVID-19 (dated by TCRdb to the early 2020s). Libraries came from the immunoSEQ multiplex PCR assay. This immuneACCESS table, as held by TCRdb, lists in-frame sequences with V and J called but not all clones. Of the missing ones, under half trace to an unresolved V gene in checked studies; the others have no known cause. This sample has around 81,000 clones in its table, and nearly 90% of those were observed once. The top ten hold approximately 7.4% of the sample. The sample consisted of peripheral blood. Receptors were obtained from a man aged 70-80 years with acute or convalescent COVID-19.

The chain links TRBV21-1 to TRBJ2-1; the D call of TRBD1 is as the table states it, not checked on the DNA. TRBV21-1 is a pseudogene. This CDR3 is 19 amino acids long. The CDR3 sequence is CASSNGRGAGDRAYNEQFF. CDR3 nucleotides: TGTGCCAGCAGCAACGGGAGGGGGGCAGGGGACAGGGCGTACAATGAGCAGTTCTTC.

This chain's CDR3 is CASSSAVNWQYF. CDR3 nucleotides: TGTGCCAGCAGTTCGGCGGTTAATTGGCAGTACTTC. This rearrangement joins TRBV12-3 or TRBV12-4 to TRBJ2-7, with D hard to call. The CDR3 loop spans 12 amino acids. V was pared by 4 bases and J by 9 bases, with 13 bases between.

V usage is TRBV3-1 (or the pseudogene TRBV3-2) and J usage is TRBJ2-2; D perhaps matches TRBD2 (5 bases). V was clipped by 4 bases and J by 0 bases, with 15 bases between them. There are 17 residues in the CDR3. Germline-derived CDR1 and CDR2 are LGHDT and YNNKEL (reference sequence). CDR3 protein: CASSPTIGGPNTGELFF. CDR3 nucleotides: TGTGCCAGCAGCCCTACCATAGGAGGCCCGAACACCGGGGAGCTGTTTTTT.

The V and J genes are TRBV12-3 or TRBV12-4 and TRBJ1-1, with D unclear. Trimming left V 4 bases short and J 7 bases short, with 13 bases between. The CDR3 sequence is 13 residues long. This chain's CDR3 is CASSSLMTSEAFF. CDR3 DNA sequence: TGTGCCAGCAGTTCACTTATGACAAGTGAAGCTTTCTTT.

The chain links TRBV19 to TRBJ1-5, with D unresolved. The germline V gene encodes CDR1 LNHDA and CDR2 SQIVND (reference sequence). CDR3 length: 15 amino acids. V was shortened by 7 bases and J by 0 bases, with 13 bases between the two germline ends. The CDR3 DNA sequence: TGTGCCAGTAAACAGCCCGATTATAGCAATCAGCCCCAGCATTTT. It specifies CASKQPDYSNQPQHF.

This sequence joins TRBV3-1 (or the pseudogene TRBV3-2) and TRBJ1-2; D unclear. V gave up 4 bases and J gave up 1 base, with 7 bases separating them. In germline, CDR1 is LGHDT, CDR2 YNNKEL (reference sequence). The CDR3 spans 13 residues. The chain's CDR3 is CASSPPSNYGYTF. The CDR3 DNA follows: TGTGCCAGCAGCCCACCGAGTAACTATGGCTACACCTTC.